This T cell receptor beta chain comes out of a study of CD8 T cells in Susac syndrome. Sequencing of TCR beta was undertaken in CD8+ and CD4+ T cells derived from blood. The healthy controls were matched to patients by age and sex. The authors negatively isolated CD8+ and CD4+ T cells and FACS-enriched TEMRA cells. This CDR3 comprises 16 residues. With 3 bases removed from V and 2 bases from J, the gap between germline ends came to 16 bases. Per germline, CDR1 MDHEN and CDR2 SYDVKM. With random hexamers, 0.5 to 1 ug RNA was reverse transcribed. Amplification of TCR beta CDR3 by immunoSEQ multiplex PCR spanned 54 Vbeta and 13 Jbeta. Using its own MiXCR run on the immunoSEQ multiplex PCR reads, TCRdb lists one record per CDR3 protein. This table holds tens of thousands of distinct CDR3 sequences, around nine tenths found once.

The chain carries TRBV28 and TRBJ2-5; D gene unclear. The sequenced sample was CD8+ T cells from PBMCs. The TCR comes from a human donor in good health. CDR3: CASSFSVAPIQETQYF. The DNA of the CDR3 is TGTGCCAGCAGTTTTTCCGTTGCCCCAATACAAGAGACCCAGTACTTC.